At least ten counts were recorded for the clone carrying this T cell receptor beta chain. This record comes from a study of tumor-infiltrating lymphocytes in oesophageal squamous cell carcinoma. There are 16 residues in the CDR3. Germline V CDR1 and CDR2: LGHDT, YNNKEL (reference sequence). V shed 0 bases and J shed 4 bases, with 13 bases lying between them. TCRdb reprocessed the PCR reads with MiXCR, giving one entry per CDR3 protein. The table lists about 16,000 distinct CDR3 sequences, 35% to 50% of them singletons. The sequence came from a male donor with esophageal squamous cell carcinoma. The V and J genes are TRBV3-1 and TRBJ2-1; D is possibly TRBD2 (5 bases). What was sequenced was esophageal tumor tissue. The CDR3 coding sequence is TGTGCCAGCAGCCAAGATTTGGCGGGCCCTTACAATGAGCAGTTCTTC. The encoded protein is CASSQDLAGPYNEQFF.